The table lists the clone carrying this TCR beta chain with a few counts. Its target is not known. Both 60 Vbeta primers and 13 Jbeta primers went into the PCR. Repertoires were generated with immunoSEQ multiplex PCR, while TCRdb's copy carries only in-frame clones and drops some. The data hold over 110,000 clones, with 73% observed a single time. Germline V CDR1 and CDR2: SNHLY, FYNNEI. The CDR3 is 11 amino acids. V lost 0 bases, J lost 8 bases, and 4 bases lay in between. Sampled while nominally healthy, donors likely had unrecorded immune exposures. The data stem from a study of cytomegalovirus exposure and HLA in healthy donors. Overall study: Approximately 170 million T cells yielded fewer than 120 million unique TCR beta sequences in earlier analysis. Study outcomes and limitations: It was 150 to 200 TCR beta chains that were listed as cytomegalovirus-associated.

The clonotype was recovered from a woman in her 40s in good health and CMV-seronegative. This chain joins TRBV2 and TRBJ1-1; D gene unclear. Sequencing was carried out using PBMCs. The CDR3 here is CASSEAREAFF. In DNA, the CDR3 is TGTGCCAGCAGTGAAGCGCGGGAAGCTTTCTTT. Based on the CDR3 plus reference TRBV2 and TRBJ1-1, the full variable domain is EPEVTQTPSHQVTQMGQEVILRCVPISNHLYFYWYRQILGQKVEFLVSFYNNEISEKSEIFDDQFSVERPDGSNFTLKIRSTKLEDSAMYFCASSEAREAFFGQGTRLTVV.